The 27 T cell receptor beta chains reported below all come from one sample, sequenced in a study of PD-1 blockade in classical Hodgkin lymphoma. Sequencing used immunoSEQ multiplex PCR; TCRdb keeps in-frame clones, though not all of them. The table records about 64,000 clones, roughly nine tenths of them present only once. Specified time point: cycle 4 day 1 (C4D1), after less than 7 weeks of nivolumab. Brentuximab vedotin exposure varied, and every patient relapsed after autologous stem cell transplantation. The sequences come from peripheral blood mononuclear cells (PBMCs), collected before the fourth cycle of nivolumab. The receptors here all came from a human donor with classical Hodgkin lymphoma.

This clone appeared a single time. The J gene is TRBJ1-1, the V gene TRBV6-5; maybe TRBD1 (5 bases). Trimming stripped 4 bases from V and 4 bases from J, with 10 bases between. The CDR3 is made up of 13 amino acids. Germline V lookup: CDR1 MNHEY, CDR2 SVGAGI. CDR3 DNA sequence: TGTGCCAGCAGTTTACAGGTTTTCACTGAAGCTTTCTTT. Encoded protein: CASSLQVFTEAFF.

The chain couples TRBV10-2 to TRBJ2-1; 10 nucleotides agree with TRBD2. Germline values: CDR1 WSHSY, CDR2 SAAADI. J lost 4 bases, V lost 8 bases, and 8 bases had no gene match. The CDR3 consists of 15 residues. In nucleotides, the CDR3 is TGCGCCAGCTATAGCTCTAGCGGGGGTTACAATGAGCAGTTCTTC. Encoded protein: CASYSSSGGYNEQFF.

The gene calls are TRBV19 and TRBJ2-1; 10 bases match TRBD2. V dropped 5 bases and J dropped 5; count of bases not matched to a gene: 6. CDR3 length: 15 residues. CDR1 LNHDA and CDR2 SQIVND come from the germline V gene (reference sequence). The CDR3 sequence is CASSLSGGKNNEQFF. CDR3 nucleotides: TGTGCCAGTAGTCTTAGCGGGGGGAAAAACAATGAGCAGTTCTTC.

V and J are TRBV5-6 and TRBJ2-7, with D perhaps TRBD1 (5 bases). Per germline, CDR1 SGHDT and CDR2 YYEEEE. This CDR3 comprises 14 residues. The V end was cut by 0 bases, the J end by 2 bases, with 9 bases between. This chain's CDR3 is CASSLAGRAYEQYF. In DNA, the CDR3 is TGTGCCAGCAGCTTGGCCGGCAGGGCCTACGAGCAGTACTTC.

The genes are TRBV19 and TRBJ1-2, with TRBD1 as a possible D gene (5 bases). V was pared by 6 bases and J by 0 bases, with 14 bases between. The CDR3 contains 15 residues. Germline V lookup: CDR1 LNHDA, CDR2 SQIVND (reference sequence). CDR3 sequence: CASRRDATTNYGYTF. DNA of the CDR3: TGTGCCAGTAGAAGGGACGCAACGACTAACTATGGCTACACCTTC.

The chain uses TRBV19 and TRBJ1-4, with a tentative D call TRBD1 (5 bases). The ends were cut back, 1 base at V and 4 bases at J, with 7 bases in the middle. CDR3 size: 14 residues. Germline assignment: CDR1 LNHDA and CDR2 SQIVND (reference sequence). CDR3 coding DNA: TGTGCCAGTAGTATAGTAGGGGTTAATGAAAAACTGTTTTTT. It specifies CASSIVGVNEKLFF.

The J gene is TRBJ1-4, the V gene TRBV6-4, with 11 bases matching TRBD1. Losses at the gene ends were 8 bases for V and 7 bases for J; bases not matched to a gene: 9. This CDR3 has 15 residues. CDR1 and CDR2 (germline): MRHNA, SNTAGT. CDR3 nucleotide sequence: TGTGCCAGCGCACAATCCGGGACAGGGGGTGAAAAACTGTTTTTT. Its protein product is CASAQSGTGGEKLFF.

The chain couples TRBV19 to TRBJ2-1; D might be TRBD2 (7 bases). V lost 10 bases, J lost 12 bases, and 22 bases lay in between. The length of the CDR3 is 13 residues. CDR1 and CDR2 from the germline V gene are LNHDA and SQIVND (reference sequence). CDR3 region: CATSAGGLLGQFF. For the CDR3, the DNA is TGTGCCACCTCAGCCGGGGGGCTGCTCGGGCAGTTCTTC. The full variable domain, with the rest looked up from reference TRBV19 and TRBJ2-1, is DGGITQSPKYLFRKEGQNVTLSCEQNLNHDAMYWYRQDPGQGLRLIYYSQIVNDFQKGDIAEGYSVSREKKESFPLTVTSAQKNPTAFYLCATSAGGLLGQFFGPGTRLTVL.

The chain couples TRBV27 to TRBJ2-1; TRBD2 might be the D (5 bases). The CDR3 loop spans 17 amino acids. CDR1 and CDR2 from the germline V gene are MNHEY and SMNVEV (reference sequence). V dropped 0 bases and J dropped 4 bases, with 16 bases sitting between them. This chain's CDR3 is CASSLSIFGVFYNEQFF. The DNA for the CDR3 is TGTGCCAGCAGTTTATCGATATTCGGGGTTTTTTACAATGAGCAGTTCTTC.

CDR3 protein: CASRHPSGTNEKLFF. The CDR3 DNA sequence: TGTGCCAGCAGACATCCCTCCGGAACTAATGAAAAACTGTTTTTT. This sequence joins TRBV2 and TRBJ1-4, with D unclear. Per the germline V gene, CDR1 is SNHLY and CDR2 is FYNNEI. The V and J ends lost 6 bases and 1 base respectively, with 12 bases between them. The CDR3 contains 15 residues.

J is TRBJ1-2 and V is TRBV4-2; tentatively, D is TRBD1 (5 bases). The CDR3 runs to 12 residues. V lost 4 bases, J lost 6 bases, and 9 bases lay in between. CDR1 and CDR2 (germline): LGHNA, YNFKEQ. CDR3 sequence reads: CASSRQGDGYTF. CDR3 sequence (DNA): TGTGCCAGCAGCCGCCAAGGGGATGGCTACACCTTC.

The chain employs TRBV6-5 and TRBJ1-6; 7 bases fit TRBD1. The junction had 6 bases not matched to a gene; V was cut back by 5 bases and J by 5 bases. This CDR3 spans 15 amino acids. Germline V gene sequence: CDR1 MNHEY, CDR2 SVGAGI. As DNA, the CDR3 is TGTGCCAGCAGTCCCGGGACAGTTAATAATTCACCCCTCCACTTT. This sequence encodes CASSPGTVNNSPLHF.

This clone was found a few times. The rearrangement links TRBV10-1 to TRBJ1-3; D is unclear. Germline V lookup: CDR1 WNHNN, CDR2 SYGVQD (reference sequence). Trimming took off 4 bases at V and 7 bases at J, with 11 bases between the two ends. The CDR3 covers 13 residues. CDR3 protein: CASSATTGNTIYF. The CDR3 region has the DNA TGCGCCAGCAGTGCTACGACCGGGAACACCATATATTTT.

CDR3 in amino acids: CASRRGTGGSEHTEAFF. CDR3 DNA sequence: TGTGCCAGCCGAAGGGGGACAGGGGGGTCCGAGCACACTGAAGCTTTCTTT. J is TRBJ1-1 and V is TRBV28; the match to TRBD1 covers 11 bases. Per the germline V gene, CDR1 is MDHEN and CDR2 is SYDVKM. The V gene end was trimmed by 8 bases and the J gene end by 3 bases; junction bases not matched to a gene: 14. CDR3 length: 17 amino acids.

The chain joins TRBV11-2 to TRBJ2-1, with 8 bases matching TRBD2. V trimming: 1 base; J trimming: 9 bases; junction bases outside the gene matches: 8. The CDR3 spans 15 residues. Germline-derived CDR1 and CDR2 are SGHAT and FQNNGV. The CDR3 DNA follows: TGTGCCAGCAGCTTAGTTGCGTGGACTAGCAGTGAGCAGTTCTTC. Its translation is CASSLVAWTSSEQFF.

This chain joins TRBV4-1 and TRBJ1-1; a weak D match, TRBD1 (5 bases). Trimming cost V 0 bases and J 0 bases, with 11 bases left between them. Germline assignment: CDR1 MGHRA and CDR2 YSYEKL. CDR3 length: 16 amino acids. CDR3 loop: CASSQEGTSMNTEAFF. CDR3 sequence (DNA): TGCGCCAGCAGCCAAGAGGGGACCTCCATGAACACTGAAGCTTTCTTT.

The chain recombines TRBV18 with TRBJ1-4; D is possibly TRBD1 (5 bases). With 0 bases removed from V and 3 bases from J, the gap between germline ends came to 8 bases. CDR1 is KGHSH, CDR2 LQKENI, per germline. This CDR3 has 15 amino acids. The CDR3 loop is CASSPPAGANEKLFF. The DNA for the CDR3 is TGTGCCAGCTCACCACCGGCGGGGGCTAATGAAAAACTGTTTTTT.

V and J are TRBV6-1 and TRBJ2-5; 11 bases line up with TRBD2. The CDR3 consists of 15 residues. V gave up 4 bases and J gave up 2 bases; unmatched junction bases: 3. Germline CDR1 reads MNHNS; CDR2 reads SASEGT. DNA of the CDR3: TGTGCCAGCAGTGGGGGACTAGCGGTACAAGAGACCCAGTACTTC. Translated: CASSGGLAVQETQYF.

The gene calls are TRBV27 and TRBJ1-2; D is unresolved. Germline V gives CDR1 MNHEY, CDR2 SMNVEV (reference sequence). The CDR3 is 16 residues long. Trimming took off 3 bases at V and 1 base at J, with 15 bases between the two ends. As DNA, the CDR3 is TGTGCCAGCAGTTTCACGGTCTTAAACCTTAACTATGGCTACACCTTC. Translation: CASSFTVLNLNYGYTF.

The chain recombines TRBV5-1 with TRBJ2-7, with D possibly being TRBD2 (6 bases). The ends were cut back, 4 bases at V and 2 bases at J, with 13 bases in the middle. This CDR3 contains 14 residues. In germline, CDR1 is SGHRS, CDR2 YFSETQ. The CDR3 here is CASSPGVSTYEQYF. CDR3 nucleotides: TGCGCCAGCAGCCCGGGGGTCTCCACCTACGAGCAGTACTTC.

The J gene is TRBJ1-1, the V gene TRBV6-5; 7 bases align to TRBD1. The V and J ends lost 2 bases and 10 bases, in that order; junction bases with no gene match: 10. CDR3 length equals 14 residues. CDR1 is MNHEY and CDR2 is SVGAGI in the germline V gene. CDR3 DNA sequence: TGTGCCAGCAGTTACGGGGACAGTCTCTGGGGAGCTTTCTTT. Amino acid sequence: CASSYGDSLWGAFF.

The chain is built from TRBV19 and TRBJ1-3; D is uncertain. Trimming took 7 bases from V and 5 from J, leaving 18 bases between them. The CDR3 is made up of 15 amino acids. In germline, CDR1 is LNHDA, CDR2 SQIVND (reference sequence). This CDR3 is CASNVASDDRNTIYF. In DNA, the CDR3 is TGTGCCAGTAACGTGGCGTCGGATGATCGAAACACCATATATTTT.

The chain combines TRBV7-9 with TRBJ2-2; D gene unclear. Germline lookup yields CDR1 SEHNR and CDR2 FQNEAQ (reference sequence). The V gene lost 7 bases and the J gene lost 3 bases, with 3 bases spanning the gap. CDR3 length: 11 residues. The CDR3 DNA sequence: TGTGCCAGCACCTACACCGGGGAGCTGTTTTTT. Translation: CASTYTGELFF.

The V gene is TRBV7-8, the J gene TRBJ2-3; the match to TRBD2 covers 8 bases. CDR1 and CDR2 (germline): SGHVS, FQNEAQ. This CDR3 spans 15 amino acids. V gave up 3 bases and J gave up 1 base; unmatched junction bases: 3. The CDR3 sequence: CASSLTSVGTDTQYF. The CDR3 bases are TGTGCCAGCAGCTTGACTAGCGTCGGCACAGATACGCAGTATTTT.

This clone appeared a few times. The V call is TRBV6-1, the J call TRBJ1-1; D is unclear. The length of the CDR3 is 13 residues. Germline loops: CDR1 MNHNS, CDR2 SASEGT. The germline V and J ends were trimmed by 8 bases and 6 bases, with 16 bases remaining between them. The CDR3 region is CASPSGYPAEAFF. The CDR3 DNA reads TGTGCCAGCCCGTCCGGTTACCCCGCTGAAGCTTTCTTT.

The chain links TRBV6-1 to TRBJ2-1; D unclear. Trimming took 2 bases from V and 3 from J, leaving 14 bases between them. CDR3 length: 16 residues. Germline V gene data show CDR1 as MNHNS and CDR2 as SASEGT. In DNA form, the CDR3 reads TGTGCCAGCAGTGAACGGGCTGAGCAGATCTACAATGAGCAGTTCTTC. Translation gives CASSERAEQIYNEQFF.

V and J are TRBV7-6 and TRBJ2-1, with 10 bases that match TRBD1. Germline trimming cut 5 bases from V and 6 bases from J; bases unmatched to any gene: 4. Germline CDR1 reads SGHVS; CDR2 reads FNYEAQ. CDR3 length: 14 amino acids. This CDR3 reads CASSLRTGGNEQFF. The CDR3 DNA reads TGTGCCAGCAGCCTTAGGACAGGGGGCAATGAGCAGTTCTTC.